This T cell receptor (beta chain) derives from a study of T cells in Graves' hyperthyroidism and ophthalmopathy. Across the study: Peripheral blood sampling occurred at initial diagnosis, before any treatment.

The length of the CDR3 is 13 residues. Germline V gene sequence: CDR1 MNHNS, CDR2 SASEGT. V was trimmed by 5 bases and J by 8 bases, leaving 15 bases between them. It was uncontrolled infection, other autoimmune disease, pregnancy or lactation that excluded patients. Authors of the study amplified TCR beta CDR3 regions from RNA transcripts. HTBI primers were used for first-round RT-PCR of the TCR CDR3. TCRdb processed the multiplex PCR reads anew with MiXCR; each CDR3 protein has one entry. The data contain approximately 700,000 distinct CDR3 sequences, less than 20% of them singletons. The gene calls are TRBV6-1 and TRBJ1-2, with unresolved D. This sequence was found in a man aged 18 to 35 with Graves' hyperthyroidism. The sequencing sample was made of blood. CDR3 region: CASSYGSKGGYTF. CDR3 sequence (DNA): TGTGCCAGCAGTTATGGCTCGAAAGGAGGCTACACCTTC.